This T cell receptor beta chain came from a study of Graves' ophthalmopathy and Graves' hyperthyroidism. At least ten counts were recorded for this clonotype. Antigen specificity is unknown. For donors with ophthalmopathy, the disease showed moderate-to-severe activity, reached CAS ≥3 and NOSPECS ≥4, and had lasted under 3 months. Amplification targeted the TCR beta CDR3 regions, with RNA transcripts as the source material. The first round was an RT-PCR with HTBI primers, and the second round was a multiplex PCR. MiXCR was run by TCRdb on the multiplex PCR reads, yielding one entry per CDR3 protein. The table lists fewer than 400,000 distinct CDR3 sequences, about 18% of them singletons. Germline loops: CDR1 MNHEY, CDR2 SVGEGT. The V segment lost 4 bases and the J segment 0 bases; nucleotides outside the gene matches: 11. This CDR3 has 18 residues. Points from the study as a whole: Sensitivity of 60% to 71% and specificity of less than 85% were achieved by the model that predicted ophthalmopathy progression. Also, most clonotypes expanded in the thyroid above 0.001 frequency appeared in blood. From stable hyperthyroidism, ophthalmopathy was separated by a 13-signature model with 87.88% sensitivity and approximately 81% specificity.

V is TRBV6-2 or TRBV6-3 and J is TRBJ1-1; 10 bases fit TRBD1. Sequencing was done on a sample of peripheral blood. This receptor was identified in a woman under 30 with Graves' ophthalmopathy. The CDR3 loop is CASSFRDRGSGMNTEAFF. In DNA form, the CDR3 reads TGTGCCAGCAGTTTCCGGGACAGGGGATCCGGAATGAACACTGAAGCTTTCTTT.